One and the same sample provided the 15 T cell receptor beta chains below, sequenced in a study of cytomegalovirus exposure and HLA in healthy donors. Amplification used 60 Vbeta primers and 13 Jbeta primers. Profiled with immunoSEQ multiplex PCR; TCRdb holds only in-frame clones, not every one. The top ten clones hold 1.3% to 1.5% of a sample with around 140,000 clones, approximately 77% of them seen once. Sequencing was carried out using PBMCs. Source of these receptors: a woman aged 35 to 49 in good health and CMV-seronegative.

This clone has just a few counts. CDR3 nucleotide sequence: TGTGCCAGCAGTGAAAGCGATGAGCAGTTCTTC. Its translation is CASSESDEQFF. This chain joins TRBV2 and TRBJ2-1, with no clear D. The germline V gene has CDR1 SNHLY and CDR2 FYNNEI. With 2 bases removed from V and 8 bases from J, the gap between germline ends came to 4 bases. The CDR3 runs 11 residues.

This chain uses TRBV5-1 with TRBJ2-7; D is ambiguous. The V end lost 3 bases, the J end lost 3 bases, and 7 bases lay between the germline ends. There are 12 residues in the CDR3. Germline CDR1 is SGHRS and CDR2 is YFSETQ. CDR3 bases: TGCGCCAGCAGCTCGACTCTCTACGAGCAGTACTTC. Its translation: CASSSTLYEQYF.

This sequence joins TRBV4-1 and TRBJ1-2, with D perhaps TRBD1 (6 bases). The CDR3 extends over 15 amino acids. V lost 1 base and J 1 base, leaving 10 bases between the germline ends. Germline-derived CDR1 and CDR2 are MGHRA and YSYEKL. The CDR3 bases are TGCGCCAGCAGCCAAGCTGTGGACAGTAACTATGGCTACACCTTC. Protein product: CASSQAVDSNYGYTF.

The chain employs TRBV29-1 and TRBJ1-2, with 7 positions matching TRBD1. The CDR3 sequence is 11 residues long. V lost 4 bases and J lost 6; bases outside the gene matches: 2. Germline CDR1 is SQVTM and CDR2 is ANQGSEA. The CDR3 DNA reads TGCAGCGTTGCAGGGGGTCATGGCTACACCTTC. Protein product: CSVAGGHGYTF.

The V and J genes are TRBV2 and TRBJ2-1; 7 bases line up with TRBD2. V was clipped by 4 bases and J by 2 bases; unmatched bases: 5. The CDR3 length is 15 residues. Germline lookup yields CDR1 SNHLY and CDR2 FYNNEI. The CDR3 region is CASSVEGRAYNEQFF. CDR3 sequence (DNA): TGTGCCAGCAGTGTAGAGGGGAGGGCCTACAATGAGCAGTTCTTC.

This clone was recorded once. Here the CDR3 DNA reads TGCGCCAGCAGCCAGACAGGGGGCAAGGGGAATGAAAAACTGTTTTTT. As protein: CASSQTGGKGNEKLFF. The rearrangement links TRBV4-3 to TRBJ1-4, with TRBD1 identical over 10 bases. The CDR3 has 16 residues. The germline V gene encodes CDR1 LGHNA and CDR2 YSLEER. Germline trimming cut 3 bases from V and 5 bases from J; bases unmatched to any gene: 6.

This clone came up a few times. The CDR3 loop reads CASSFGGYNEKLFF. Written as DNA, the CDR3 is TGTGCCAGCAGCTTTGGAGGGTACAATGAAAAACTGTTTTTT. The V and J genes are TRBV7-2 and TRBJ1-4; D uncertain. The CDR3 is 14 amino acids. Germline lookup yields CDR1 SGHTA and CDR2 FQGNSA. Trimming removed 3 bases from V and 5 bases from J, with 10 bases in between.

The V gene is TRBV28, the J gene TRBJ1-2, with 7 bases matching TRBD1. The J segment lost 3 bases and the V segment lost 5 bases, leaving 9 bases of the junction unmatched. Germline V CDR1 and CDR2: MDHEN, SYDVKM. CDR3 length: 15 amino acids. The CDR3 reads CASSETNRGDYGYTF. In nucleotides, the CDR3 is TGTGCCAGCAGTGAAACGAACAGGGGAGACTATGGCTACACCTTC.

The chain is built from TRBV28 and TRBJ1-2, with D possibly TRBD1 on 6 matching bases. This CDR3 spans 13 amino acids. Trimming cost V 3 bases and J 4 bases, with 9 bases left between them. Germline V gene data show CDR1 as MDHEN and CDR2 as SYDVKM. CDR3 residues: CASSFTGRYGYTF. For the CDR3, the DNA is TGTGCCAGCAGTTTTACAGGGCGCTATGGCTACACCTTC.

This clone has only a few counts. The V and J genes are TRBV5-6 and TRBJ1-2, with 7 positions matching TRBD1. The J segment lost 7 bases and the V segment lost 0 bases, leaving 12 bases of the junction unmatched. CDR3 length equals 16 residues. CDR1 is SGHDT, CDR2 YYEEEE, per germline. CDR3 region: CASSLGGGTATLGYTF. CDR3 DNA: TGTGCCAGCAGCTTGGGCGGGGGGACAGCGACCCTTGGCTACACCTTC.

Concerning this clone itself: This sample also contains other DNA sequences that code for the same CDR3. V is TRBV18 and J is TRBJ2-5; no clear D. The length of the CDR3 is 13 residues. The germline gives CDR1 KGHSH, CDR2 LQKENI. V was shortened by 2 bases and J by 1 base, with 5 bases between the two germline ends. CDR3 sequence reads: CASSPGLQETQYF. CDR3 nucleotides: TGTGCCAGCTCACCAGGCCTCCAAGAGACCCAGTACTTC.

The chain links TRBV10-3 to TRBJ2-7; TRBD2 agrees at 8 bases. The CDR3 is made up of 12 amino acids. V was clipped by 8 bases and J by 2 bases; unmatched bases: 2. From germline, CDR1 is ENHRY and CDR2 SYGVKD. In DNA, the CDR3 is TGTGCCATCGCGGGAGGAACCTACGAGCAGTACTTC. It codes for CAIAGGTYEQYF.

V usage is TRBV6-5 and J usage is TRBJ1-2; D gene unclear. Trimming stripped 5 bases from V and 3 bases from J, with 16 bases between. CDR3 size: 15 residues. The germline V gene encodes CDR1 MNHEY and CDR2 SVGAGI. This chain's CDR3 is CASSPTRGVDYGYTF. The CDR3 nucleotides read TGTGCCAGCAGTCCCACTCGGGGAGTTGACTATGGCTACACCTTC.

The rearrangement uses TRBV7-9 and TRBJ2-2; D possibly corresponds to TRBD2 (7 bases). This CDR3 contains 15 residues. Germline V gene data show CDR1 as SEHNR and CDR2 as FQNEAQ (reference sequence). V was pared by 6 bases and J by 4 bases, with 15 bases between. The CDR3 reads CASRLGGGSTGELFF. The CDR3 DNA reads TGTGCCAGCAGACTAGGGGGGGGAAGCACCGGGGAGCTGTTTTTT.

The genes are TRBV5-1 and TRBJ2-5; maybe TRBD1 (5 bases). This CDR3 has 14 residues. The V gene lost 6 bases and the J gene lost 1 base, with 13 bases spanning the gap. From germline, CDR1 is SGHRS and CDR2 YFSETQ. The CDR3 DNA follows: TGCGCCAGCACCCCATCGACAGTCCAAGAGACCCAGTACTTC. Translation: CASTPSTVQETQYF.